These 14 T cell receptor beta chains were sequenced from one sample in a study of T cell changes during pregnancy in multiple sclerosis. TCRdb keeps only in-frame clones here, not all; method: immunoSEQ multiplex PCR. Among about 130,000 clones listed, about 96% were seen once. Here the sequenced sample was peripheral blood, taken after pregnancy. These receptors originate from a female donor with multiple sclerosis, enrolled in a pregnancy study.

V gene TRBV28 combines with J gene TRBJ2-5; 10 positions agree with TRBD2. The V gene end was trimmed by 4 bases and the J gene end by 2 bases; junction bases not matched to a gene: 10. CDR3 length equals 17 residues. Per germline, CDR1 MDHEN and CDR2 SYDVKM. The CDR3 DNA follows: TGTGCCAGCAGTTCCCCAGATAGCGGGAGGACGCAAGAGACCCAGTACTTC. Protein: CASSSPDSGRTQETQYF.

The genes are TRBV5-1 and TRBJ2-1, with D possibly TRBD1 on 6 matching bases. With 2 bases removed from V and 3 bases from J, the gap between germline ends came to 12 bases. The CDR3 extends over 15 amino acids. Germline values: CDR1 SGHRS, CDR2 YFSETQ. The CDR3, as DNA: TGCGCCAGCAGCTTCGAGACAGGTGACTACAATGAGCAGTTCTTC. The encoded protein is CASSFETGDYNEQFF.

J is TRBJ1-5 and V is TRBV5-5; unclear D gene. With 0 bases removed from V and 6 bases from J, the gap between germline ends came to 7 bases. Germline CDR1 SGHKS, CDR2 YYEKEE (reference sequence). The CDR3 has 13 amino acids. The CDR3 region is CASSLAGRQPQHF. The CDR3, as DNA: TGTGCCAGCAGCTTGGCCGGTCGTCAGCCCCAGCATTTT.

The gene calls are TRBV10-3 and TRBJ2-3, with 8 bases identical to TRBD1. Germline CDR1 reads ENHRY; CDR2 reads SYGVKD. The CDR3 runs 15 residues. V shed 6 bases, J shed 1 base, and the junction held 6 bases outside the gene matches. In nucleotides, the CDR3 is TGTGCCATCAGGGACAGGGTTAAGGGCACAGATACGCAGTATTTT. It codes for CAIRDRVKGTDTQYF.

The gene calls are TRBV27 and TRBJ1-1; 7 bases line up with TRBD1. Germline CDR1 MNHEY, CDR2 SMNVEV (reference sequence). The junction had 9 bases not matched to a gene; V was cut back by 7 bases and J by 4 bases. The CDR3 extends over 14 amino acids. CDR3 amino acids: CASTQNRGFTEAFF. The DNA of the CDR3 is TGTGCCAGCACCCAAAACAGGGGATTCACTGAAGCTTTCTTT.

The CDR3, as DNA: TGCGCCAGCAGCTTGATGGCGGACTCCGGGGATGAGCAGTTCTTC. Residues: CASSLMADSGDEQFF. V usage is TRBV5-1 and J usage is TRBJ2-1, with a tentative D call TRBD2 (5 bases). The CDR3 loop spans 15 amino acids. V dropped 1 base and J dropped 8 bases, with 16 bases sitting between them. Per germline, CDR1 SGHRS and CDR2 YFSETQ.

The V and J genes are TRBV6-5 and TRBJ1-1; 7 bases map to TRBD1. Unmatched junction bases numbered 10, after V lost 10 bases and J lost 5 bases. CDR3 length equals 13 residues. In germline, CDR1 is MNHEY, CDR2 SVGAGI. The CDR3 region has the DNA TGTGCCACTAGGACAGGAGGTGCGACTGAAGCTTTCTTT. Translating it yields CATRTGGATEAFF.

This sequence joins TRBV4-3 and TRBJ2-3; 14 positions match TRBD2. The germline gives CDR1 LGHNA, CDR2 YSLEER. The CDR3 is made up of 17 amino acids. The junction had 5 bases not matched to a gene; V was cut back by 0 bases and J by 6 bases. The CDR3 region has the DNA TGCGCCAGCAGCCAAGATTGGGGACTAGCGGGAGCGGATACGCAGTATTTT. It translates to CASSQDWGLAGADTQYF.

The rearrangement joins TRBV2 to TRBJ2-1; 7 positions match TRBD1. CDR3 length: 14 amino acids. V lost 8 bases and J lost 8; bases outside the gene matches: 12. Per germline, CDR1 SNHLY and CDR2 FYNNEI. In DNA form, the CDR3 reads TGTGCCAGCGAGAGAGACAGGGTATCGGATGAGCAGTTCTTC. Its protein product is CASERDRVSDEQFF.

The rearrangement joins TRBV4-1 to TRBJ2-7; TRBD1 matches at 7 bases. This CDR3 spans 15 amino acids. Trimming cost V 5 bases and J 5 bases; bases outside gene matches: 12. Per germline, CDR1 MGHRA and CDR2 YSYEKL. The CDR3 region is CASSFTQGPRDEQYF. Written as DNA, the CDR3 is TGCGCCAGCAGCTTTACACAGGGGCCTCGTGACGAGCAGTACTTC.

This clone was observed a single time. This chain uses TRBV7-9 with TRBJ1-4; D unclear. Germline V gene data show CDR1 as SEHNR and CDR2 as FQNEAQ (reference sequence). Between the trimmed V and J ends, which lost 4 bases and 6 bases, there was a span of 12 bases. This CDR3 region has 14 residues. CDR3 loop: CASSSGIRDEKLFF. The CDR3 nucleotides read TGTGCCAGCAGCTCCGGGATTAGGGATGAAAAACTGTTTTTT.

This chain connects TRBV2 to TRBJ2-3, with 9 bases matching TRBD2. Germline CDR1 is SNHLY and CDR2 is FYNNEI. There are 15 residues in the CDR3. V lost 4 bases and J lost 4; bases outside the gene matches: 6. This CDR3 is CASSASGTSSDTQYF. The CDR3 region has the DNA TGTGCCAGCAGTGCATCCGGGACTAGCTCAGATACGCAGTATTTT. Based on the CDR3 plus reference TRBV2 and TRBJ2-3, the full variable domain is EPEVTQTPSHQVTQMGQEVILRCVPISNHLYFYWYRQILGQKVEFLVSFYNNEISEKSEIFDDQFSVERPDGSNFTLKIRSTKLEDSAMYFCASSASGTSSDTQYFGPGTRLTVL.

The chain employs TRBV4-2 and TRBJ2-5; D perhaps matches TRBD2 (5 bases). Germline CDR1 reads LGHNA; CDR2 reads YNFKEQ. The CDR3 is 16 amino acids. Trimming pared 0 bases from V and 4 bases from J, leaving 15 bases between. CDR3 sequence: CASSQDRASTRETQYF. CDR3 nucleotide sequence: TGTGCCAGCAGCCAAGATCGGGCTAGCACACGAGAGACCCAGTACTTC.

The CDR3 nucleotides read TGTGCCAGCAGTGAAGGGGACAGGAGGCCCACCGGGGAGCTGTTTTTT. This encodes CASSEGDRRPTGELFF. This chain connects TRBV6-1 to TRBJ2-2; the match to TRBD1 covers 8 bases. The CDR3 loop spans 16 amino acids. The J segment lost 4 bases and the V segment lost 1 base, leaving 5 bases of the junction unmatched. In germline, CDR1 is MNHNS, CDR2 SASEGT.